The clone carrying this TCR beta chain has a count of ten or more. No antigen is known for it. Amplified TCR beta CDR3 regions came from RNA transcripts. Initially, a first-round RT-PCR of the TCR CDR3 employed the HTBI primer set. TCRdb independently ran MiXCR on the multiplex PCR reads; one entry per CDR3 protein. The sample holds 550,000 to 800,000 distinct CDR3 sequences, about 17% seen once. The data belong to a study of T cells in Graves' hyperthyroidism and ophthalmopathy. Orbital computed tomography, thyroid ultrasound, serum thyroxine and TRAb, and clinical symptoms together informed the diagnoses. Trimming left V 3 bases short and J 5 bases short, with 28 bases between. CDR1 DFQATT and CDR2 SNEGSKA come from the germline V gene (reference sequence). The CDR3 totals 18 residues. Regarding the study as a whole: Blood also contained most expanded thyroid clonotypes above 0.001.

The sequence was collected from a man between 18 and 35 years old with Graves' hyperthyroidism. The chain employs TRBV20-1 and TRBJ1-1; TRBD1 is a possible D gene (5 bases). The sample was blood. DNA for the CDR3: TGCAGTGCTAGCCCAGGAGGGGCAAACACTCGAGGGTGGACTGAAGCTTTCTTT. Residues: CSASPGGANTRGWTEAFF.